This entry describes one TCR beta chain. The antigen is not known. V was shortened by 4 bases and J by 6 bases, with 17 bases between the two germline ends. The CDR3 has 15 amino acids. Germline values: CDR1 SGHRS, CDR2 YFSETQ. This record belongs to a study of CD8+CD57+ T cells in acquired aplastic anemia. Study-wide background: Average DNA yield from sorted CD4+ and CD8+ cells was around 3.2 ug. CD4+ cell libraries from healthy donors averaged around 9.8 million reads.

Study-level points and caveats: Patients and controls were found to share roughly 31 CD8+ CDR3 sequences. CD8+ Simpson's diversity in patients was not significantly different from that in controls.

For CDR3 and TCR beta VDJ profiling, genomic DNA was the template used. TCRdb called the reads again in MiXCR, with one record for every CDR3 protein. The data hold about 180,000 distinct CDR3 sequences, with around 45% observed a single time. This rearrangement joins TRBV5-1 to TRBJ1-5; D may be TRBD1 (5 bases). This receptor was identified in a human donor in good health. Sequenced: sorted CD4+, CD8+, or CD8+CD57+ T cells (not recorded which) from PBMCs. The CDR3 bases are TGCGCCAGCAGCCCGGGAGGAGGGGAAGGTCAGCCCCAGCATTTT. Amino acids: CASSPGGGEGQPQHF.